The TCR beta chain described here comes from a study of post-analysis software for immune sequencing data. Incorporated into the TCR beta cDNA libraries were unique molecular identifiers, which served to reduce PCR and sequencing biases. TCRdb re-analysed the PCR reads in MiXCR, keeping a single row per CDR3 protein. Among 740,000 or so distinct CDR3 sequences listed, approximately 50% were seen once. Germline loops: CDR1 SGDLS, CDR2 YYNGEE. This CDR3 is 13 amino acids long. V was shortened by 1 base and J by 2 bases, with 5 bases between the two germline ends. Study-level results: There were a few TRBV segments more frequent in patients than controls, and TRBV5-6, TRBV5-1 and TRBV20-1 were among them.

As concerns this clonotype: Its antigen remains unidentified.

The V gene is TRBV9, the J gene TRBJ2-3, with no clear D. Source material: blood. This receptor was obtained from a girl aged 10 to 17 with multiple sclerosis. CDR3 protein: CASSVIPTDTQYF. DNA of the CDR3: TGTGCCAGCAGCGTAATTCCCACAGATACGCAGTATTTT.